Given below is one T cell receptor beta chain in context. Its antigen remains undetermined. Base qualities are not recorded, but no much larger clone differs from it by a single base. The data are from a study of blood T cell repertoires in COVID-19 (dated by TCRdb to 2018 to 2021). General notes on the study: Collaborator samples came from the United States, Italy and Spain and covered acute and convalescent phases of COVID-19. The material from the prospective study consisted of cDNA or gDNA derived from T cells, B-cell-depleted T cells, or PBMCs. The dataset comprised deeply sampled blood TCRbeta repertoires from subjects exposed to, actively infected with, or recovered from COVID-19. The repertoires were released in a freely available public database meant as a resource for research on the immune response to SARS-CoV-2. The samples were drawn from the first 160 participants of the ongoing ImmuneRACE study and from over 950 subjects provided by 6 global collaborators. The sample metadata nearly always contained a de-identified subject ID, COVID-19 status, age in years and sex. HLA class I and class II types, where available, came from metadata supplied by the sample provider rather than from assay-based typing.

TCRbeta CDR3 regions were amplified from genomic DNA using the immunoSEQ Assay, a bias-controlled multiplex PCR. Concerning the study's data processing: The number of nucleated cells in each sample was estimated from the amplification of reference gene primers within the assay. To quantify the absolute abundance of each unique TCRbeta CDR3 rearrangement, sequence reads were collapsed and filtered. For each sample, productive Simpson clonality was calculated as the square root of Simpson's diversity index over productive rearrangements. Not all clones reach the TCRdb copy of this immuneACCESS table, which keeps in-frame sequences only. Checked studies attribute under half of the gap to unresolved V genes and leave the rest unexplained. V, J and clone size derive from that table, while D and trimming were established from the DNA sequence. Here the sample has more than 100,000 clones; 84% occur a single time. About an eighth of the sample goes to the ten largest clones.

What the work shows at the level of the full study, not this receptor alone: The amount of clinical and demographic metadata varied by source and participant and was provided uncurated.

Samples from volunteer blood donors who had recovered from COVID-19 were contributed by a second Seattle source. Each collaborating institution followed its own protocols to collect whole blood in K2EDTA tubes. For TCRbeta analysis, collaborator samples were shipped as frozen whole blood, as isolated PBMCs, or as DNA extracted from either sample type. The sample consisted of peripheral blood. This receptor was identified in a woman in her twenties or thirties who had recovered from COVID-19.

The CDR3 loop reads CASSVDGGDSPLHF. The bases read TGTGCCAGCAGCGTAGACGGGGGGGATTCACCCCTCCACTTT. The chain is assembled from TRBV9 and TRBJ1-6; TRBD1 is perhaps the D gene, given 5 matching bases. The germline V gene gives CDR1 as SGDLS and CDR2 as YYNGEE. Reading from cysteine to phenylalanine, the CDR3 counts 14 amino acids. Only the CDR3 portion is preserved as DNA: 42 bases, with reading frame beginning at the first base. V loses 0 bases, J loses 8 bases, and the germline ends lie 9 bases apart.